This T cell receptor beta chain was recorded in a study of OX40 agonist ivuxolimab in advanced cancers. CDR3 length: 14 residues. Germline lookup yields CDR1 MDHEN and CDR2 SYDVKM. The V and J ends lost 5 bases and 1 base respectively, with 9 bases between them. Data came from immunoSEQ multiplex PCR; TCRdb stores just in-frame clones and leaves some out. The table lists roughly 63,000 clones, 89% of them singletons. The chain joins TRBV28 to TRBJ1-3; no reliable D call. The clonotype originates from an adult with an advanced solid tumor such as melanoma, head and neck, liver or kidney cancer. The specimen was CD4+ or CD8+ T cells sorted from blood, collected in a trial of the OX40 agonist ivuxolimab. In DNA, the CDR3 is TGTGCCAGCAGTCCTGAATGGTCTGGAAACACCATATATTTT. Residues: CASSPEWSGNTIYF.